These T cell receptor beta chains were read from a single sample in a study of post-analysis software for immune sequencing data. From the PCR reads, TCRdb called clonotypes with MiXCR, one entry per CDR3 protein. Found here are hundreds of thousands of distinct CDR3 sequences, 40% to 50% of them singletons; the top ten hold under 2%. Source material: blood. The origin of the receptors is a girl aged 5 to 17 with multiple sclerosis. The CDR3 runs from the conserved cysteine through the conserved F or W.

j_call: TRBJ1-1
v_call: TRBV29-1
cdr3_aa: CSVEDWGDTEAFF

j_call: -
v_call: TRBV5-1
cdr3_aa: CASSLSGGTTYEQYF

j_call: TRBJ1-1
v_call: TRBV7-9
cdr3_aa: CASNDPGKSEAFF

j_call: TRBJ1-2
v_call: TRBV29-1
cdr3_aa: CSVPGTGPSYGYTF

j_call: TRBJ1-2
v_call: TRBV12-5
cdr3_aa: CASGSENRGPFYGYTF

j_call: TRBJ2-3
v_call: TRBV29-1
cdr3_aa: CSVGAVERVTDTQYF

j_call: TRBJ2-1
v_call: TRBV10-2
cdr3_aa: CASWGLAGGPRYNEQFF

j_call: TRBJ1-2
v_call: TRBV6-5
cdr3_aa: CANSYKQGARGYTF

j_call: TRBJ1-3
v_call: TRBV12-3/TRBV12-4
cdr3_aa: CASSHGPGNTIYF

j_call: TRBJ1-2
v_call: TRBV6-6
cdr3_aa: CASSRAGTTYGYTF

j_call: TRBJ2-1
v_call: TRBV19
cdr3_aa: CATLGQGYNEQFF

j_call: TRBJ1-4
v_call: TRBV15
cdr3_aa: CATATRGINEKLFF

j_call: -
v_call: TRBV24-1
cdr3_aa: CATSDPSAGRETQYF

j_call: TRBJ1-2
v_call: TRBV7-9
cdr3_aa: CASSEDRVRYGYTF

j_call: TRBJ1-2
v_call: TRBV20-1
cdr3_aa: CSATTRQGLGVVNYGYTF

j_call: TRBJ1-5
v_call: TRBV6-6
cdr3_aa: CASSSSRGLFQPQHF

j_call: TRBJ2-3
v_call: TRBV5-1
cdr3_aa: CASSLLPPNTDTQYF

j_call: TRBJ1-2
v_call: TRBV28
cdr3_aa: CASREQANYGYTF

j_call: TRBJ2-7
v_call: TRBV7-6
cdr3_aa: CASSRTSGSSYEQYF

j_call: TRBJ2-7
v_call: TRBV7-8
cdr3_aa: CASSLVSGGAHEQYF

j_call: TRBJ1-2
v_call: TRBV4-1
cdr3_aa: CASSQDRSRVSGGYTF